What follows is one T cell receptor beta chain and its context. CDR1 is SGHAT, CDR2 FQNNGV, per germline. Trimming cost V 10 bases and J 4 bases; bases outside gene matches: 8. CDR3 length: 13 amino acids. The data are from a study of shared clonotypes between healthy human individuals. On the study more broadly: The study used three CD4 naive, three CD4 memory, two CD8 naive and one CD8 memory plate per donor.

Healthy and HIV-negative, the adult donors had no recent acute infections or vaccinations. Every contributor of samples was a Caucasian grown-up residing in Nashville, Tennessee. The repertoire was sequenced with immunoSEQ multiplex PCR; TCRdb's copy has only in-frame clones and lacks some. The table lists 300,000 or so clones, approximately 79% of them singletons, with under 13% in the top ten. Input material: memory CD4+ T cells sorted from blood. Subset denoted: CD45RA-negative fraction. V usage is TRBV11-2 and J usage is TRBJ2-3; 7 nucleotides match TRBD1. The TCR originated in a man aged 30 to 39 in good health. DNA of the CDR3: TGTGCCACGACAGGGACGTGGGCAGATACGCAGTATTTT. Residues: CATTGTWADTQYF.